These T cell receptor beta chains were read from a single sample in a study of Ad26.COV2.S vaccination and SARS-CoV-2 variants. Some clones are missing from TCRdb's copy, which holds only in-frame ones; the method was immunoSEQ multiplex PCR. Among more than 300,000 clones listed, roughly 80% were seen once. This specimen consisted of peripheral blood, obtained in a trial of Ad26.COV2.S vaccine versus placebo. Receptors were obtained from a person between 18 and 65 years old who received the Ad26.COV2.S COVID-19 vaccine or a placebo. Each CDR3 is given with its conserved first and last residue. A D gene is named only where the DNA matches it firmly. The size entry is marked missing in some rows and otherwise reads once, few, many or a size class.

D gene	J gene	V gene	clone size	CDR3 protein	CDR3 DNA
TRBD1	TRBJ2-7	TRBV3-1/TRBV3-2	-	CASSQDGTDLYEQYF	TGTGCCAGCAGCCAAGACGGGACAGACCTCTACGAGCAGTACTTC
TRBD2	TRBJ2-1	TRBV19	-	CASSTRTSFNEQFF	TGTGCCAGTAGTACGAGGACTAGCTTCAATGAGCAGTTCTTC
TRBD1	TRBJ1-3	TRBV14	-	CASSQGQGSSGNTIYF	TGTGCCAGCAGCCAAGGACAGGGGAGCTCTGGAAACACCATATATTTT
-	TRBJ2-7	TRBV6-1	-	CASSESVSYEQYF	TGTGCCAGCAGTGAATCTGTGTCCTACGAGCAGTACTTC
-	TRBJ1-1	TRBV30	-	CAWSVSLGPGRTEAFF	TGTGCCTGGAGTGTAAGCCTCGGTCCTGGGAGGACTGAAGCTTTCTTT
-	TRBJ1-1	TRBV3-1/TRBV3-2	-	CASTPFGQPNTEAFF	TGTGCCAGCACCCCCTTTGGACAACCGAACACTGAAGCTTTCTTT
-	TRBJ2-6	TRBV9	once	CASSVSGANVLTF	TGTGCCAGCAGCGTATCTGGGGCCAACGTCCTGACTTTC
-	TRBJ1-4	TRBV11-2	once	CASSLERQPEKLFF	TGTGCCAGCAGCTTAGAAAGGCAGCCTGAAAAACTGTTTTTT
TRBD1	TRBJ1-2	TRBV30	-	CAWSNRGRYGYTF	TGTGCCTGGAGTAACAGGGGGCGTTATGGCTACACCTTC
-	TRBJ2-2	TRBV11-1	-	CASSPRQTGELFF	TGTGCCAGCAGCCCGCGACAGACCGGGGAGCTGTTTTTT
TRBD2	TRBJ2-1	TRBV6-6	-	CASSYSRGGGYNEQFF	TGTGCCAGCAGTTACTCTCGGGGGGGCGGCTACAATGAGCAGTTCTTC
-	TRBJ2-6	TRBV3-1/TRBV3-2	-	CASSQEPGFSGANVLTF	TGTGCCAGCAGCCAAGAGCCCGGGTTCTCTGGGGCCAACGTCCTGACTTTC
-	TRBJ1-4	TRBV7-2	-	CASSLGGQTYEKLFF	TGTGCCAGCAGCTTAGGGGGGCAGACCTATGAAAAACTGTTTTTT
TRBD1	TRBJ1-1	TRBV6-4	-	CASSGGDSTYLAVYTEAFF	TGTGCCAGCAGTGGGGGGGACAGTACCTACTTGGCGGTTTACACTGAAGCTTTCTTT
-	TRBJ2-7	TRBV2	-	CASSDRGQDEQYF	TGTGCCAGCAGCGACCGGGGGCAGGACGAGCAGTACTTC
TRBD1	TRBJ2-2	TRBV27	-	CASRLYRGDTGELFF	TGTGCCAGCAGACTATACAGGGGGGACACCGGGGAGCTGTTTTTT
-	TRBJ1-1	TRBV19	few	CASSMVSQLEAFF	TGTGCCAGTAGTATGGTCAGCCAGCTTGAAGCTTTCTTT
TRBD1	TRBJ1-2	TRBV5-1	-	CASSFTPPDRAYGYTF	TGCGCCAGCAGCTTTACTCCCCCCGACAGGGCCTATGGCTACACCTTC
-	TRBJ2-7	TRBV27	-	CASSLGANYEQYF	TGTGCCAGCAGTTTGGGAGCCAACTACGAGCAGTACTTC
TRBD1	TRBJ2-1	TRBV29-1	-	CSAGHSGGLNEQFF	TGCAGCGCTGGTCACTCAGGGGGCCTCAATGAGCAGTTCTTC
-	TRBJ2-6	TRBV27	-	CASSFFSSGANVLTF	TGTGCCAGCAGTTTTTTTAGCTCTGGGGCCAACGTCCTGACTTTC
-	TRBJ1-6	TRBV27	-	CASSLRGLSYNSPLHF	TGTGCCAGCAGTTTACGGGGTCTATCCTATAATTCACCCCTCCACTTT
-	TRBJ1-4	TRBV28	-	CASSNPGSSNEKLFF	TGTGCCAGCAGTAACCCGGGCTCGTCTAATGAAAAACTGTTTTTT
TRBD1	TRBJ1-1	TRBV19	-	CASSMYQGANTEAFF	TGTGCCAGTAGTATGTACCAGGGGGCGAACACTGAAGCTTTCTTT
TRBD2	TRBJ2-7	TRBV5-5	-	CASSLLGGTYEQYF	TGTGCCAGCAGCCTTCTCGGGGGGACCTACGAGCAGTACTTC
-	TRBJ1-6	TRBV19	-	CASSIGTQGAALHF	TGTGCCAGTAGTATCGGGACACAGGGAGCGGCCCTCCACTTT
-	TRBJ2-7	TRBV6-6	-	CASSRDGDLEQYF	TGTGCCAGCAGTCGGGACGGGGACCTCGAGCAGTACTTC
-	TRBJ1-6	TRBV30	-	CAWQGGEELNF	TGTGCCTGGCAGGGAGGGGAGGAACTCAACTTT
-	TRBJ1-6	TRBV11-2	-	CASSWHQGPNSPLHF	TGTGCCAGCAGCTGGCACCAGGGCCCGAATTCACCCCTCCACTTT
TRBD1	TRBJ1-1	TRBV7-9	-	CASSFSPGTGGTEAFF	TGTGCCAGCAGCTTCAGCCCCGGGACAGGGGGCACTGAAGCTTTCTTT
TRBD1	TRBJ2-7	TRBV7-8	-	CASSRQGKIDEQYF	TGTGCCAGCAGCCGACAGGGAAAGATTGACGAGCAGTACTTC
TRBD1	TRBJ2-5	TRBV29-1	-	CSVEGTDQETQYF	TGCAGCGTTGAGGGGACAGATCAAGAGACCCAGTACTTC
-	TRBJ2-7	TRBV28	few	CASSLNTLYEQYF	TGTGCCAGCAGTTTAAACACCCTCTACGAGCAGTACTTC
-	TRBJ2-7	TRBV3-1/TRBV3-2	-	CASSQNGGYEQYF	TGTGCCAGCAGCCAAAACGGGGGCTACGAGCAGTACTTC
-	TRBJ1-1	TRBV7-3	-	CASSPGSVGTEAFF	TGTGCCAGCAGCCCGGGGTCGGTGGGAACTGAAGCTTTCTTT
-	TRBJ2-2	TRBV7-3	once	CASSPRLGRDNTGELFF	TGTGCCAGCAGCCCTAGACTTGGCAGAGATAACACCGGGGAGCTGTTTTTT
-	TRBJ2-1	TRBV27	-	CASSFSPDNNEQFF	TGTGCCAGCAGTTTCTCTCCGGATAACAATGAGCAGTTCTTC
-	TRBJ2-7	TRBV30	-	CAWSNPQTVSYEQYF	TGTGCCTGGAGCAACCCTCAGACAGTTTCCTACGAGCAGTACTTC
-	TRBJ1-5	TRBV29-1	once	CSVDVEGGNQPQHF	TGCAGCGTTGATGTGGAGGGAGGGAATCAGCCCCAGCATTTT
-	TRBJ2-3	TRBV15	-	CATHWGGGTDTQYF	TGTGCCACCCACTGGGGCGGGGGCACAGATACGCAGTATTTT
-	TRBJ2-7	TRBV5-1	few	CASSLGGNSEQYF	TGCGCCAGCAGCTTGGGGGGGAACAGTGAGCAGTACTTC
TRBD2	TRBJ2-1	TRBV7-3	-	CASSLISGGSLFF	TGTGCCAGCAGCTTAATTAGCGGGGGAAGTCTGTTCTTC
-	TRBJ2-7	TRBV6-1	few	CASSEAGLIYEQYF	TGTGCCAGCAGTGAAGCAGGACTCATCTACGAGCAGTACTTC
-	TRBJ1-1	TRBV11-2	-	CASSSPSGAFF	TGTGCCAGCAGCTCCCCCTCGGGAGCTTTCTTT
TRBD1	TRBJ1-1	TRBV5-1	-	CASSLGGANTEAFF	TGCGCCAGCAGCTTAGGGGGCGCGAACACTGAAGCTTTCTTT
TRBD1	TRBJ2-1	TRBV5-1	-	CACTPGQGAAAYNEQFF	TGCGCCTGCACCCCGGGACAGGGGGCCGCTGCCTACAATGAGCAGTTCTTC
-	TRBJ1-4	TRBV28	-	CASSVRQAPNEKLFF	TGTGCCAGCAGTGTAAGACAGGCACCTAATGAAAAACTGTTTTTT
-	TRBJ1-6	TRBV19	-	CASDPTGQRSPLHF	TGTGCCAGCGACCCTACAGGACAGCGTTCACCCCTCCACTTT